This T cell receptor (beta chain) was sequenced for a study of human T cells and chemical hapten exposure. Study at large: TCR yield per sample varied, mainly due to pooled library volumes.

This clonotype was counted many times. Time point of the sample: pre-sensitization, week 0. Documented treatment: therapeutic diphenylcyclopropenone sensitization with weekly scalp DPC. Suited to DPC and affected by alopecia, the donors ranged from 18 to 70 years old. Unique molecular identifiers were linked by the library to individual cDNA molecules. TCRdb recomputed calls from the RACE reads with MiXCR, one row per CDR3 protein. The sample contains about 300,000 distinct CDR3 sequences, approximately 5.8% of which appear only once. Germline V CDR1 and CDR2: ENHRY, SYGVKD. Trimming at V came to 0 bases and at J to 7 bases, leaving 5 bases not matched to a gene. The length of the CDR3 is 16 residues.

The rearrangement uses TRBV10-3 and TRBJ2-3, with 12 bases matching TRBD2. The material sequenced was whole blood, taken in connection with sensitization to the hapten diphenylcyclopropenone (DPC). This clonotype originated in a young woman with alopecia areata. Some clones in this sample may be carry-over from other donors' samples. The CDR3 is CAISESLAGGPHTQYF. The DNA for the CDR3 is TGTGCCATCAGTGAGTCCCTAGCGGGGGGGCCTCATACGCAGTATTTT.